Listed below are T cell receptor beta chains from one sample, sequenced in a study of T cells in localized non-small cell lung cancer. The table came from immunoSEQ multiplex PCR; TCRdb's copy has only in-frame clones and leaves some out. Among approximately 83,000 clones, 88% were seen once, and the ten largest hold 20%. Here the sequenced sample was peripheral blood, taken before any cancer treatment. Receptor source: a woman aged 35 to 70 with stage I squamous cell lung carcinoma. Both conserved end residues are part of each CDR3. The D gene is left open where the match is weak. The size entry is marked missing in some rows and otherwise reads once, few, many or a size class.

clone size	D gene	V gene	J gene	CDR3 protein	CDR3 DNA
-	-	TRBV6-1	TRBJ1-1	CASSDRTALSNTEAFF	TGTGCCAGCAGTGATAGGACAGCCTTATCGAACACTGAAGCTTTCTTT
-	-	TRBV5-1	TRBJ1-6	CASSLGRANSPLHF	TGCGCCAGCAGCCTAGGACGGGCTAATTCACCCCTCCACTTT
once	-	TRBV6-1	TRBJ2-5	CASSERGQETQYF	TGTGCCAGCAGTGAAAGAGGTCAAGAGACCCAGTACTTC
-	-	TRBV7-3	TRBJ1-6	CASSLDSSAINSPLHF	TGTGCCAGCAGCTTAGATAGTTCCGCGATCAATTCACCCCTCCACTTT
-	-	TRBV19	TRBJ2-5	CASSIFHGGGETQYF	TGTGCCAGTAGTATTTTCCACGGAGGGGGAGAGACCCAGTACTTC
once	-	TRBV7-3	TRBJ1-6	CASSLYPGAETLHF	TGTGCCAGCAGCTTATACCCCGGCGCTGAAACCCTCCACTTT
-	-	TRBV19	TRBJ1-2	CASSGVYGYTF	TGTGCCAGTAGTGGGGTCTATGGCTACACCTTC
-	TRBD2	TRBV19	TRBJ2-1	CASSARSRTSGGHEQFF	TGTGCCAGTAGTGCCCGCTCCCGGACTAGCGGGGGCCATGAGCAGTTCTTC
-	TRBD1	TRBV6-6	TRBJ2-7	CASSFGQGGYEQYF	TGTGCCAGCAGTTTCGGACAGGGAGGCTACGAGCAGTACTTC
-	-	TRBV11-2	TRBJ2-3	CASSPYTDTQYF	TGTGCCAGCAGCCCCTACACAGATACGCAGTATTTT
once	TRBD1	TRBV6-5	TRBJ1-1	CASSFAAGGSNTEAFF	TGTGCCAGCAGTTTCGCGGCAGGGGGTTCGAACACTGAAGCTTTCTTT
once	-	TRBV29-1	TRBJ1-2	CSAPRIGARGYGYTF	TGCAGCGCCCCCCGGATAGGGGCGCGGGGATATGGCTACACCTTC
once	TRBD2	TRBV29-1	TRBJ2-3	CSVLGLAGGGSPDTQYF	TGCAGCGTCTTAGGACTAGCGGGGGGGGGAAGCCCAGATACGCAGTATTTT
-	-	TRBV7-9	TRBJ2-1	CASSLGHGGYNEQFF	TGTGCCAGCAGCTTAGGGCACGGGGGCTACAATGAGCAGTTCTTC
-	TRBD1	TRBV19	TRBJ1-2	CASKIRDRNYGYTF	TGTGCCAGTAAGATACGGGACAGGAACTATGGCTACACCTTC
once	TRBD1	TRBV5-4	TRBJ1-1	CASSPRTGMNTEAFF	TGTGCCAGCAGCCCGAGGACAGGGATGAACACTGAAGCTTTCTTT
-	-	TRBV2	TRBJ1-5	CASSDRLGLGPQHF	TGTGCCAGCAGTGACCGGTTGGGCCTCGGGCCCCAGCATTTT
-	-	TRBV19	TRBJ1-2	CASLRLGSGYGYTF	TGTGCCAGTCTAAGGTTAGGGTCGGGCTATGGCTACACCTTC
-	-	TRBV19	TRBJ1-3	CASGGPWAGNTIYF	TGTGCCAGTGGGGGCCCTTGGGCTGGAAACACCATATATTTT
-	-	TRBV19	TRBJ2-2	CASSIALSTGELFF	TGTGCCAGTAGTATAGCGCTTAGCACCGGGGAGCTGTTTTTT
-	-	TRBV7-9	TRBJ1-6	CASSPDSNSPLHF	TGTGCCAGCAGCCCTGACAGCAATTCACCCCTCCACTTT
-	-	TRBV7-9	TRBJ1-2	CASSQNGGFNYGYTF	TGTGCCAGCAGCCAAAACGGGGGGTTTAACTATGGCTACACCTTC
-	-	TRBV29-1	TRBJ2-1	CSVELRVLGSYNEQFF	TGCAGCGTTGAACTCAGGGTCTTAGGCTCCTACAATGAGCAGTTCTTC
-	-	TRBV14	TRBJ2-7	CASSQVPFYEQYF	TGTGCCAGCAGCCAAGTACCGTTCTACGAGCAGTACTTC
-	-	TRBV19	TRBJ2-1	CASKAVDRLNEQFF	TGTGCCTCTAAGGCCGTTGACAGGCTCAATGAGCAGTTCTTC
-	TRBD1	TRBV29-1	TRBJ1-4	CSVTGGYNEKLFF	TGCAGCGTTACAGGGGGGTATAATGAAAAACTGTTTTTT
-	-	TRBV19	TRBJ2-3	CASSTRRADTQYF	TGTGCCAGTAGTACGCGGCGGGCAGATACGCAGTATTTT
-	-	TRBV25-1	TRBJ1-1	CASSEAGYATEAFF	TGTGCCAGCAGTGAAGCTGGGTATGCGACTGAAGCTTTCTTT
-	TRBD2	TRBV19	TRBJ2-2	CASSLLAGANTGELFF	TGTGCCAGTAGTCTTTTAGCGGGGGCAAACACCGGGGAGCTGTTTTTT
-	TRBD1	TRBV7-2	TRBJ1-2	CASSLGPGGGGYGYTF	TGTGCCAGCAGCTTAGGGCCAGGGGGAGGGGGCTATGGCTACACCTTC
once	TRBD2	TRBV7-2	TRBJ2-7	CASSVAGVYEQYF	TGTGCCAGCAGTGTAGCGGGGGTGTACGAGCAGTACTTC
few	TRBD2	TRBV6-1	TRBJ2-7	CASKWTSGPYEQYF	TGTGCCAGCAAATGGACTAGCGGTCCCTACGAGCAGTACTTC
-	-	TRBV7-9	TRBJ1-2	CASSHGDRNYGYTF	TGTGCCAGCAGCCATGGTGACAGGAACTATGGCTACACCTTC
-	-	TRBV28	TRBJ1-5	CASSLVGQPQHF	TGTGCCAGCAGTTTGGTGGGCCAGCCCCAGCATTTT
once	TRBD1	TRBV4-2	TRBJ1-4	CASSQGTGATNEKLFF	TGTGCCAGCAGCCAGGGGACAGGTGCAACTAATGAAAAACTGTTTTTT
-	-	TRBV30	TRBJ2-7	CAWMRHSSYEQYF	TGTGCCTGGATGAGACACAGCTCCTACGAGCAGTACTTC
-	TRBD1	TRBV10-3	TRBJ2-7	CAIRMGQGSSYEQYF	TGTGCCATCAGAATGGGACAGGGATCCTCCTACGAGCAGTACTTC
-	-	TRBV6-1	TRBJ2-7	CASRKDTYYEQYF	TGTGCCAGCAGGAAGGACACATATTACGAGCAGTACTTC
-	TRBD2	TRBV6-4	TRBJ2-1	CASSETAGSSYNEQFF	TGTGCCAGCAGTGAAACAGCGGGGAGCTCCTACAATGAGCAGTTCTTC
-	-	TRBV7-3	TRBJ1-6	CASSLGVSAPLHF	TGTGCCAGCAGCTTAGGAGTTTCTGCACCCCTCCACTTT
-	TRBD1	TRBV7-9	TRBJ1-6	CASSLRGINSPLHF	TGTGCCAGCAGTCTCAGGGGGATTAATTCACCCCTCCACTTT
once	-	TRBV30	TRBJ1-4	CAWSPGNHEKLFF	TGTGCCTGGTCCCCCGGGAACCATGAAAAACTGTTTTTT
many	-	TRBV11-2	TRBJ1-1	CASSSLWPAMNTEAFF	TGTGCCAGCAGCTCCCTCTGGCCGGCCATGAACACTGAAGCTTTCTTT
-	-	TRBV7-6	TRBJ1-1	CASRATRNTEAFF	TGTGCCAGCAGAGCCACACGTAACACTGAAGCTTTCTTT
once	TRBD1	TRBV15	TRBJ1-4	CATSKDRAYEKLFF	TGTGCCACCAGCAAAGACAGGGCCTATGAAAAACTGTTTTTT
-	-	TRBV19	TRBJ2-1	CASSIDGSSYNEQFF	TGTGCCAGTAGTATAGATGGGAGCTCCTACAATGAGCAGTTCTTC
-	TRBD1	TRBV15	TRBJ1-2	CATSRGGQGGNYGYTF	TGTGCCACCAGCAGAGGGGGACAGGGAGGAAACTATGGCTACACCTTC
-	-	TRBV9	TRBJ2-2	CASSPTGLTLDGRELFF	TGTGCCAGCAGCCCGACGGGACTGACGCTCGATGGCCGGGAGCTGTTTTTT
-	TRBD2	TRBV5-4	TRBJ2-7	CASSPGGSGGYEQYF	TGTGCCAGCAGCCCGGGGGGTAGCGGGGGCTACGAGCAGTACTTC
-	-	TRBV6-1	TRBJ2-7	CASSDFRAYEQYF	TGTGCCAGCAGTGATTTTAGAGCCTACGAGCAGTACTTC
-	-	TRBV6-1	TRBJ1-5	CASRPDTTVQPQHF	TGTGCCAGCAGGCCGGATACTACAGTTCAGCCCCAGCATTTT
-	-	TRBV2	TRBJ1-5	CASSENGGSNQPQHF	TGTGCCAGCAGTGAAAACGGGGGCAGTAATCAGCCCCAGCATTTT